The clone carrying this TCR beta chain was observed a single time. The target antigen is unknown. The CDR3 is 14 residues long. J lost 1 base, V lost 6 bases, and 2 bases had no gene match. From germline, CDR1 is MRHNA and CDR2 SNTAGT. The record originates from a study of T cell responses to AZD1222 COVID-19 vaccine. Study observations and caveats: Sampling captured repertoires only after the peak T cell response. Increased Spike-specific TCR breadth and depth were observed after two AZD1222 doses. White British people made up most donors, females outnumbered males, and clonal diversity was possibly underestimated.

Using immunoSEQ multiplex PCR, the repertoire was profiled, and TCRdb retains in-frame clones only, with some absent. The sample contains about 190,000 clones, 85% to 95% of which appear only once. The specimen was peripheral blood, collected on day 0 of AZD1222 vaccination. The TCR was taken from an adult in good health. J is TRBJ2-2 and V is TRBV6-4; 7 bases agree with TRBD1. This chain's CDR3 is CASRQGWNTGELFF. The CDR3 DNA follows: TGTGCCAGCAGACAGGGGTGGAACACCGGGGAGCTGTTTTTT.